This record covers a single T cell receptor (beta chain). Its matching antigen is unknown. The data belong to a study of shared clonotypes between healthy human individuals. General study findings and limits: Tissue TCR repertoires likely differ from these blood-only repertoires.

Only CD45RO-negative cells positively selected for CCR7 counted as naive CD8 cells, so terminally differentiated effector memory CD45RA+ cells were excluded. With V trimmed by 0 bases and J by 7 bases, 7 bases remained unmatched. Germline lookup yields CDR1 SEHNR and CDR2 FQNEAQ (reference sequence). The CDR3 has 16 residues. Deep-level running was used for the assay. Measured with immunoSEQ multiplex PCR; TCRdb has only the in-frame clones, and not every one. The data hold under 1 million clones, with over 90% observed a single time. Sequenced material: naive CD8+ T cells sorted from blood. The V and J genes are TRBV7-9 and TRBJ2-7; TRBD1 agrees at 12 bases. The TCR was taken from a man aged 25 to 45 in good health. CDR3 in DNA: TGTGCCAGCAGCTTAGCCCCGGGACAGGGGGCGAGGGAGCAGTACTTC. It yields the protein CASSLAPGQGAREQYF.